The 11 T cell receptor beta chains reported below all come from one sample, sequenced in a study of blood T cell repertoires in COVID-19. TCRdb's table, derived via immunoSEQ multiplex PCR, lists solely in-frame clones and lacks some. Of approximately 180,000 clones listed, about 90% are singletons. The sample taken for sequencing was PBMCs or T cells enriched from blood (not recorded which). The receptors were gathered from a human donor with acute COVID-19. The donor label of this sample is uncertain.

The chain links TRBV5-1 to TRBJ2-7; 8 bases line up with TRBD2. The CDR3 sequence is 15 residues long. With V trimmed by 4 bases and J by 3 bases, 9 bases remained unmatched. Germline V gene lookup returns CDR1 SGHRS and CDR2 YFSETQ. The DNA for the CDR3 is TGCGCCAGCAGCCCAATAGCGGGGTTAGGCTACGAGCAGTACTTC. As protein: CASSPIAGLGYEQYF.

This sequence joins TRBV14 and TRBJ2-7; 9 bases map to TRBD1. This CDR3 is built from 15 residues. The junction had 11 bases not matched to a gene; V was cut back by 4 bases and J by 7 bases. The V gene's germline CDR1 is SGHDN and CDR2 FVKESK. The CDR3 region is CASSRLRGQGGEQYF. DNA of the CDR3: TGTGCCAGCAGCCGCCTGAGGGGACAGGGCGGGGAGCAGTACTTC.

CDR3 nucleotides: TGCGCCAGCAGCTTGGAGGGCGTGGACAGGGAAGAAAAACTGTTTTTT. Amino acid sequence: CASSLEGVDREEKLFF. The rearrangement uses TRBV5-1 and TRBJ1-4, with 8 bases fitting TRBD1. J gave up 8 bases and V 0 bases, and 9 bases lay outside the gene matches. This CDR3 region has 16 residues. Germline CDR1 and CDR2: SGHRS and YFSETQ.

This chain connects TRBV30 to TRBJ1-3; the D is unclear. Germline V gene lookup returns CDR1 GTSNPN and CDR2 SVGIG (reference sequence). Trimming shortened V by 2 bases and J by 4 bases, and 15 bases separated the two germline ends. The CDR3 has 15 residues. As DNA, the CDR3 is TGTGCCTGGAGTCCCCCGACGGAGGGAGGAAACACCATATATTTT. Translating it yields CAWSPPTEGGNTIYF.

The V gene is TRBV9, the J gene TRBJ1-1; maybe TRBD1 (5 bases). CDR3 length: 15 amino acids. Trimming stripped 0 bases from V and 1 base from J, with 10 bases between. Germline V gene sequence: CDR1 SGDLS, CDR2 YYNGEE. The CDR3 DNA follows: TGTGCCAGCAGCGTAGCTACGGGGGGGAACACTGAAGCTTTCTTT. Protein product: CASSVATGGNTEAFF.

The chain joins TRBV20-1 to TRBJ2-1, with D unresolved. The CDR3 is 12 residues long. Trimming cost V 3 bases and J 6 bases, with 9 bases left between them. The germline V gene encodes CDR1 DFQATT and CDR2 SNEGSKA (reference sequence). The CDR3 sequence is CSASLDGNEQFF. CDR3 nucleotide sequence: TGCAGTGCTAGTTTAGATGGCAATGAGCAGTTCTTC.

V usage is TRBV27 and J usage is TRBJ2-1; a weak D match, TRBD2 (7 bases). Germline V gives CDR1 MNHEY, CDR2 SMNVEV (reference sequence). This CDR3 is 14 amino acids long. Trimming took 7 bases from V and 6 from J, leaving 16 bases between them. CDR3 sequence (DNA): TGTGCCAGCACGCCTGGAGGGGGGGCCAATGAGCAGTTCTTC. Residues: CASTPGGGANEQFF.

The chain uses TRBV2 and TRBJ2-6, with D unclear. The germline V gene has CDR1 SNHLY and CDR2 FYNNEI. The ends were cut back, 8 bases at V and 0 bases at J, with 8 bases in the middle. This CDR3 has 14 residues. CDR3 sequence (DNA): TGTGCCAGCGGCCCCCTCTCTGGGGCCAACGTCCTGACTTTC. Amino acids: CASGPLSGANVLTF.

The V and J genes are TRBV5-1 and TRBJ2-5; D perhaps matches TRBD1 (6 bases). With 4 bases removed from V and 5 bases from J, the gap between germline ends came to 12 bases. Germline lookup yields CDR1 SGHRS and CDR2 YFSETQ. CDR3 length equals 13 residues. CDR3 protein: CASSPTGMETQYF. In nucleotides, the CDR3 is TGCGCCAGCAGCCCTACAGGGATGGAGACCCAGTACTTC. Variable domain in full (rest from reference TRBV5-1 and TRBJ2-5): KAGVTQTPRYLIKTRGQQVTLSCSPISGHRSVSWYQQTPGQGLQFLFEYFSETQRNKGNFPGRFSGRQFSNSRSEMNVSTLELGDSALYLCASSPTGMETQYFGPGTRLLVL.

The chain joins TRBV4-2 to TRBJ2-2, with D unresolved. This CDR3 region has 16 residues. Germline CDR1 LGHNA, CDR2 YNFKEQ. Trimming pared 0 bases from V and 7 bases from J, leaving 15 bases between. The CDR3 loop is CASSQETLSRVGELFF. As DNA, the CDR3 is TGTGCCAGCAGCCAAGAAACTCTCAGCCGGGTCGGGGAGCTGTTTTTT.

The genes are TRBV28 and TRBJ2-2; possible D gene TRBD2, 5 bases. The germline gives CDR1 MDHEN, CDR2 SYDVKM. CDR3 length: 15 amino acids. V lost 0 bases and J 5 bases, leaving 10 bases between the germline ends. The CDR3 loop is CASSLWGDGTGELFF. DNA of the CDR3: TGTGCCAGCAGTTTATGGGGAGACGGGACCGGGGAGCTGTTTTTT. Based on the CDR3 plus reference TRBV28 and TRBJ2-2, the full variable domain is DVKVTQSSRYLVKRTGEKVFLECVQDMDHENMFWYRQDPGLGLRLIYFSYDVKMKEKGDIPEGYSVSREKKERFSLILESASTNQTSMYLCASSLWGDGTGELFFGEGSRLTVL.